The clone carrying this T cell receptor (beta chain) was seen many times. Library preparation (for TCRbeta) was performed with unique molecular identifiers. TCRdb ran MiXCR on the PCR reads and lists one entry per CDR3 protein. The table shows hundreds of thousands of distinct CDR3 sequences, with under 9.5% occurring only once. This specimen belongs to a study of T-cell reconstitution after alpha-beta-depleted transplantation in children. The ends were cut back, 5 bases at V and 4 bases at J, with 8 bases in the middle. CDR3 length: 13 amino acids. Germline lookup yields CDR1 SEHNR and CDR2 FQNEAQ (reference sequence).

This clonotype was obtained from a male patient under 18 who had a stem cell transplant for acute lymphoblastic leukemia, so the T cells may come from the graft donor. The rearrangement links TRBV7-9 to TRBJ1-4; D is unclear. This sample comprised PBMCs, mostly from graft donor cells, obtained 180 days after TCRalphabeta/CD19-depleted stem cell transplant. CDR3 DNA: TGTGCCAGCAGCATGGAGGTTAATGAAAAACTGTTTTTT. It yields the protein CASSMEVNEKLFF.